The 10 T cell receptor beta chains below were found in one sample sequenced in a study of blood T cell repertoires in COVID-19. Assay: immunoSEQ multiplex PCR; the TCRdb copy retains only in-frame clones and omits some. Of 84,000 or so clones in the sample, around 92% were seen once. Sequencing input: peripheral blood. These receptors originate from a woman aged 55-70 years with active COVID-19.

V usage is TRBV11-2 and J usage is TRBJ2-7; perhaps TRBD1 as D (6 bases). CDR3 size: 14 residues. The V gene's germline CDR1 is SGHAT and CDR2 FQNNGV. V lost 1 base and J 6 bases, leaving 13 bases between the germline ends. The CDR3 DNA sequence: TGTGCCAGCAGCTTAGCCCCAGGGGCTACCGAGCAGTACTTC. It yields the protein CASSLAPGATEQYF.

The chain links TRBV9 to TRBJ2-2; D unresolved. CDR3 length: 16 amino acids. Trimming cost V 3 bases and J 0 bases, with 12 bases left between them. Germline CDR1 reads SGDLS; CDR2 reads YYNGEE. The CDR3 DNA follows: TGTGCCAGCAGCGCGGGTCCAGCCACGAACACCGGGGAGCTGTTTTTT. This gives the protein CASSAGPATNTGELFF. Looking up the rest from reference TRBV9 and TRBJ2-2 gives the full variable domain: DSGVTQTPKHLITATGQRVTLRCSPRSGDLSVYWYQQSLDQGLQFLIQYYNGEERAKGNILERFSAQQFPDLHSELNLSSLELGDSALYFCASSAGPATNTGELFFGEGSRLTVL.

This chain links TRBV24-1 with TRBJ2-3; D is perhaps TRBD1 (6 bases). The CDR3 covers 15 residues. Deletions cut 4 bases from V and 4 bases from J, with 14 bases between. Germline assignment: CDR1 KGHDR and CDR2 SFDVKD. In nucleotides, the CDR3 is TGTGCCACCAGTGACCCAGGGGAAGCCCCAGATACGCAGTATTTT. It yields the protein CATSDPGEAPDTQYF.

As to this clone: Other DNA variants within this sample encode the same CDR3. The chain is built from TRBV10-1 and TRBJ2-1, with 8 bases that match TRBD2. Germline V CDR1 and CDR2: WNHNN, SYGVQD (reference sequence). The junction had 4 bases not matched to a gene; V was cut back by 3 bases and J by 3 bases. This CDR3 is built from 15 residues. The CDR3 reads CASSEASGGYNEQFF. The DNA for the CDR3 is TGCGCCAGCAGTGAAGCCAGCGGGGGCTACAATGAGCAGTTCTTC.

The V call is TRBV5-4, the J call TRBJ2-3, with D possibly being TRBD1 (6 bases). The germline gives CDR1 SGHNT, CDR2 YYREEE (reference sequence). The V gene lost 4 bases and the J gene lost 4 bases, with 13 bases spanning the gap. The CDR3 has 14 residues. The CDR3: CASSPGGRADTQYF. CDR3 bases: TGTGCCAGCAGCCCTGGGGGCAGAGCAGATACGCAGTATTTT.

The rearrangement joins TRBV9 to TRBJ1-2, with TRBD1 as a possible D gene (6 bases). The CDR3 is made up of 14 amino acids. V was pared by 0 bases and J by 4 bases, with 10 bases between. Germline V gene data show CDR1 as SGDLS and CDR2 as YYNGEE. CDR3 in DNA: TGTGCCAGCAGCGTAGAATTACAGGGCTATGGCTACACCTTC. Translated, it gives CASSVELQGYGYTF.

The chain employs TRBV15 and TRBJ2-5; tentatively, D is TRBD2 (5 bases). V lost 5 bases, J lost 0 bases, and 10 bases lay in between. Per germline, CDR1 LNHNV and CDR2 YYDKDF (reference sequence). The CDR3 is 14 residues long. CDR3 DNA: TGTGCCACCAGCCTGTCGGGGAACCAAGAGACCCAGTACTTC. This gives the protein CATSLSGNQETQYF.

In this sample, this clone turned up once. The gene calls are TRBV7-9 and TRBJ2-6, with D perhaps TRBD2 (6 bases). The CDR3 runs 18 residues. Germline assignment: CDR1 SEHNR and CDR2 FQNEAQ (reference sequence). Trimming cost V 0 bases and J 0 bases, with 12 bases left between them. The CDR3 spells CASSLAGRGNSGANVLTF. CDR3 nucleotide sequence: TGTGCCAGCAGCTTAGCCGGCCGGGGGAACTCTGGGGCCAACGTCCTGACTTTC.

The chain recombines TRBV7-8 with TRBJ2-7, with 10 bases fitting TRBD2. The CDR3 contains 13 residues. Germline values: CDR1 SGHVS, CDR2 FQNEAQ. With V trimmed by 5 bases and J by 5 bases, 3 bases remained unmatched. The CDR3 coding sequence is TGTGCCAGCAGCCCTAGCGGGGGAGACGAGCAGTACTTC. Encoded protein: CASSPSGGDEQYF.

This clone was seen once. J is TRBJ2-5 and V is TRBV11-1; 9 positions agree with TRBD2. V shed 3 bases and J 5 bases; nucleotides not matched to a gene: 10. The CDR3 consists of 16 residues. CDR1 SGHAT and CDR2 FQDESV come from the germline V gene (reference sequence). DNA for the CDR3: TGTGCCAGCAGCTTCAGGTCTAGCGGGGCCAAGGAGACCCAGTACTTC. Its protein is CASSFRSSGAKETQYF.